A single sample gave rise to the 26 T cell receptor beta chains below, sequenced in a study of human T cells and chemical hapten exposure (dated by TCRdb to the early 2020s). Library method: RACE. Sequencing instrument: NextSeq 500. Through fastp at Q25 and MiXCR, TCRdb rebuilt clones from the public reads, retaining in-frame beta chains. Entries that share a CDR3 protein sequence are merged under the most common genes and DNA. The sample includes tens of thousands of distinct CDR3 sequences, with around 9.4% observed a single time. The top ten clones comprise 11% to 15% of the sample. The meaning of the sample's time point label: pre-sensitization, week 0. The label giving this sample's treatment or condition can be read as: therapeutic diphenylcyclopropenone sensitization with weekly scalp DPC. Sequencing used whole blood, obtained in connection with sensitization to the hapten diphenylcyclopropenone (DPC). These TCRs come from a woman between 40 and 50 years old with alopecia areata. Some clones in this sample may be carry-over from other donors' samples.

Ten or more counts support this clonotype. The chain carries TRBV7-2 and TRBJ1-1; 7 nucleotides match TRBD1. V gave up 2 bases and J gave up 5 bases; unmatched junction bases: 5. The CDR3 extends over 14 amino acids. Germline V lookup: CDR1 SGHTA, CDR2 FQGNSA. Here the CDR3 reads CASSLQGGMTEAFF. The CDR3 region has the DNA TGTGCCAGCAGCTTACAAGGGGGCATGACTGAAGCTTTCTTT.

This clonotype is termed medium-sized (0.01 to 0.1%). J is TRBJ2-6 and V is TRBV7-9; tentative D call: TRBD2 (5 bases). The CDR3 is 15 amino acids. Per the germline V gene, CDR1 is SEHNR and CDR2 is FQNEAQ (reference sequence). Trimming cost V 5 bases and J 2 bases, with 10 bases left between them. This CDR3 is CASSSTRAGANVLTF. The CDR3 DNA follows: TGTGCCAGCAGCAGTACTAGAGCTGGGGCCAACGTCCTGACTTTC.

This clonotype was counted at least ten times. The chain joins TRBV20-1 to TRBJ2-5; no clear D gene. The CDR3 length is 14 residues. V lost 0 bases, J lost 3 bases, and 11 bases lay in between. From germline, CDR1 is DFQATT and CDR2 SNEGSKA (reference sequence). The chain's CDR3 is CSARDATKKETQYF. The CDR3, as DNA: TGCAGTGCTAGAGACGCTACAAAGAAAGAGACCCAGTACTTC.

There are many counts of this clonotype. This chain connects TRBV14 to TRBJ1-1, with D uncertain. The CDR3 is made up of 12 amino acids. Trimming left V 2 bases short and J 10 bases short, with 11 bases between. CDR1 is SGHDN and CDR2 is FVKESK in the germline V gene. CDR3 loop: CASSQIQPGAFF. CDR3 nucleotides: TGTGCCAGCAGCCAAATCCAGCCAGGAGCTTTCTTT.

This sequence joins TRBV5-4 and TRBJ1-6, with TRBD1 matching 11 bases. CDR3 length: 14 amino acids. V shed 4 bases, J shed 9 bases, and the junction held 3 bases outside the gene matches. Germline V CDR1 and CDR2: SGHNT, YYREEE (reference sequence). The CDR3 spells CASSMDRGLSPLHF. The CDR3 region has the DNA TGTGCCAGCAGCATGGACAGGGGGCTTTCACCCCTCCACTTT.

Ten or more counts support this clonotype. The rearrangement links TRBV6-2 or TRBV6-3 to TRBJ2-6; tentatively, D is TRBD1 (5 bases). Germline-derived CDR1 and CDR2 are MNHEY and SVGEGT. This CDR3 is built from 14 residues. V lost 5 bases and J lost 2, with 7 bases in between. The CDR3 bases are TGTGCCAGCAGTCAGGGTACTGGGGCCAACGTCCTGACTTTC. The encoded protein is CASSQGTGANVLTF.

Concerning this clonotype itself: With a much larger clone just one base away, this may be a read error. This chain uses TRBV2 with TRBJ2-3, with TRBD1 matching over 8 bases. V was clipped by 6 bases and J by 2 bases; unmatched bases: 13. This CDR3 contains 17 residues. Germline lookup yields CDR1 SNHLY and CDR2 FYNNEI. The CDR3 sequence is CASSHNPGQGDTDTQYF. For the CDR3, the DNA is TGTGCCAGCAGCCACAATCCCGGACAGGGAGACACAGATACGCAGTATTTT. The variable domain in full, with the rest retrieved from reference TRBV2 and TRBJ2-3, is EPEVTQTPSHQVTQMGQEVILRCVPISNHLYFYWYRQILGQKVEFLVSFYNNEISEKSEIFDDQFSVERPDGSNFTLKIRSTKLEDSAMYFCASSHNPGQGDTDTQYFGPGTRLTVL.

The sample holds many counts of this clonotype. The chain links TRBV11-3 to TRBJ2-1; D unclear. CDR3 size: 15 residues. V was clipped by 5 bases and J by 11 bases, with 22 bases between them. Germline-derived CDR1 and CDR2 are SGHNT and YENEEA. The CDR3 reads CASSPNTIGSLKQFF. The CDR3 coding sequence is TGTGCCAGCAGCCCTAACACGATCGGGTCTCTAAAGCAGTTCTTC.

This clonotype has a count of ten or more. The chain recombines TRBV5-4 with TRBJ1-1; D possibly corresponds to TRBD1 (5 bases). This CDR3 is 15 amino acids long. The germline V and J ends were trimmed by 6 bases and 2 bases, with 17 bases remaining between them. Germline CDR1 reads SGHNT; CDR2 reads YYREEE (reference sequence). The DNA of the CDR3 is TGTGCCAGCACCCCGAGGGGAGGGTTAAACACTGAAGCTTTCTTT. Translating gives CASTPRGGLNTEAFF.

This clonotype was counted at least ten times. The CDR3: CASSHKHGANVLTF. DNA for the CDR3: TGTGCCAGCAGCCACAAACATGGGGCCAACGTCCTGACTTTC. The chain carries TRBV14 and TRBJ2-6; D ambiguous. V lost 3 bases, J lost 3 bases, and 6 bases lay in between. CDR3 size: 14 residues. The V gene's germline CDR1 is SGHDN and CDR2 FVKESK.

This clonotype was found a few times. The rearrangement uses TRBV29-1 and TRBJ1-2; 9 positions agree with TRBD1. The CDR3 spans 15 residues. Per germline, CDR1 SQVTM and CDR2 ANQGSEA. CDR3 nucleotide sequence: TGCACCCCATCACAGGGGGCCCTGGACCTCTATGGCTACACCTTC. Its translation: CTPSQGALDLYGYTF.

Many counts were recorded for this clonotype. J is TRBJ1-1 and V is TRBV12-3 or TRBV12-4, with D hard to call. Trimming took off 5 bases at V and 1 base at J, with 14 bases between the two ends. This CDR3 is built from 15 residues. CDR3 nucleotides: TGTGCCAGCAGTGACCCGACAAGGACGAACACTGAAGCTTTCTTT. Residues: CASSDPTRTNTEAFF.

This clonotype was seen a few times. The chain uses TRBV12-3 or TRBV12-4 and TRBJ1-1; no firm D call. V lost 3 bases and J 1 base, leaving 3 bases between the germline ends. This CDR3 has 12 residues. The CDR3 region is CASSFGNTEAFF. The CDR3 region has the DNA TGTGCCAGCAGTTTCGGGAACACTGAAGCTTTCTTT.

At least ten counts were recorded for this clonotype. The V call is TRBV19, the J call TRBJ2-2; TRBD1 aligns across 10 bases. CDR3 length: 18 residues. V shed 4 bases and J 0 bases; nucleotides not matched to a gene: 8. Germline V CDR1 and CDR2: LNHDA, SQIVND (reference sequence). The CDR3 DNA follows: TGTGCCAGTAGTAAGACAGGGGGCGCTTCCGCGAACACCGGGGAGCTGTTTTTT. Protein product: CASSKTGGASANTGELFF.

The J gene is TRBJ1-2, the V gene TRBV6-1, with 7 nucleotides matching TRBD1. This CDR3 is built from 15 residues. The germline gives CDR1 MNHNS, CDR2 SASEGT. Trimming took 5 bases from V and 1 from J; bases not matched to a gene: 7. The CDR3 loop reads CASSRTTGNNYGYTF. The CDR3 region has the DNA TGTGCCAGCAGTCGAACGACAGGGAATAACTATGGCTACACCTTC.

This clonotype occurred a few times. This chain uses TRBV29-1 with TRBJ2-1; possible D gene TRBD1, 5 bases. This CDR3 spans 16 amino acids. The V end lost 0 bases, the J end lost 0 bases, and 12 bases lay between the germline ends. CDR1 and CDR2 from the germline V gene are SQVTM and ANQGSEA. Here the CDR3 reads CSVEEGVPSSYNEQFF. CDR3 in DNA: TGCAGCGTTGAAGAAGGGGTTCCTAGCTCCTACAATGAGCAGTTCTTC.

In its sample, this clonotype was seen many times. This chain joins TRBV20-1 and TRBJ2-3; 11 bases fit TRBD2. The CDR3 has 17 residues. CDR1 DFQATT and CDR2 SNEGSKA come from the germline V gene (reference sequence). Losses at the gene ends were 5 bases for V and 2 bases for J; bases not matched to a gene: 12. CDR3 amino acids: CSALPFLAGGLTDTQYF. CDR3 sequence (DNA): TGCAGTGCTCTCCCCTTCCTAGCGGGGGGACTCACAGATACGCAGTATTTT.

CDR3 DNA: TGTGCCAGCAGTGAAAACTTCCTCCAAGAGACCCAGTACTTC. Protein sequence: CASSENFLQETQYF. The J gene is TRBJ2-5, the V gene TRBV2; no reliable D call. Germline V gene data show CDR1 as SNHLY and CDR2 as FYNNEI. V gave up 2 bases and J gave up 1 base, with 8 bases separating them. The CDR3 consists of 14 residues.

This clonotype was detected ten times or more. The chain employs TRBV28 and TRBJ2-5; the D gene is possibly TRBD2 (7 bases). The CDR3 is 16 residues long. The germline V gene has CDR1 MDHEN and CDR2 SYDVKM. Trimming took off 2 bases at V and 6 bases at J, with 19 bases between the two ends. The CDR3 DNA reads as TGTGCCAGCAGTTTACGAAGGAAGGGGGAGGGCCAGACCCAGTACTTC. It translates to CASSLRRKGEGQTQYF.

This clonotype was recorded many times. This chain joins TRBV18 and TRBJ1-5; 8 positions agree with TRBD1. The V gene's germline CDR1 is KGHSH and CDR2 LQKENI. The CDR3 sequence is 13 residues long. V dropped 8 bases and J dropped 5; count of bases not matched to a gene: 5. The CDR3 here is CASGYRGDQPQHF. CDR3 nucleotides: TGTGCCAGCGGCTACAGGGGGGATCAGCCCCAGCATTTT.

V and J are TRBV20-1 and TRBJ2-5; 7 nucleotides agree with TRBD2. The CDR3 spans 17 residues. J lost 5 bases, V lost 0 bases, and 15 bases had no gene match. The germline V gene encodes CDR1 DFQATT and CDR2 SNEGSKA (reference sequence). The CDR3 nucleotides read TGCAGTGCTAGAGATCCTAGCGGCGAGATGAAGCAGGAGACCCAGTACTTC. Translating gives CSARDPSGEMKQETQYF.

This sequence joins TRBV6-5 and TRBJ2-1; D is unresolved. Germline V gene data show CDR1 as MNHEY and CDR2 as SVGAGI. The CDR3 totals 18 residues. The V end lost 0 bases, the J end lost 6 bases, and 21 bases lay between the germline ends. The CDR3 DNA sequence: TGTGCCAGCAGTTACTCGACTGTGGTTTTTGGTAGTCTCAATGAGCAGTTCTTC. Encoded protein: CASSYSTVVFGSLNEQFF.

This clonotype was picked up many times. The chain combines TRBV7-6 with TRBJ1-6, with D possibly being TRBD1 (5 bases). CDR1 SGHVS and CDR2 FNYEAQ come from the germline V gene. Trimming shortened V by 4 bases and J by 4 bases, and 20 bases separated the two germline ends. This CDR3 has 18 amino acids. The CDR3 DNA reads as TGTGCCAGCAGCTCGACCACCGCAGGGATATCTTATAATTCACCCCTCCACTTT. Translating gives CASSSTTAGISYNSPLHF.

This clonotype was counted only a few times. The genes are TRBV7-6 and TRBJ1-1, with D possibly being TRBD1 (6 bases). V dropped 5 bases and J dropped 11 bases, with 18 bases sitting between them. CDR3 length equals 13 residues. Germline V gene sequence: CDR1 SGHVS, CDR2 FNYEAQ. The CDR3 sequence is CASSTRAGANAFF. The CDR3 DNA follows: TGTGCCAGCAGCACCAGAGCGGGGGCTAATGCTTTCTTT.

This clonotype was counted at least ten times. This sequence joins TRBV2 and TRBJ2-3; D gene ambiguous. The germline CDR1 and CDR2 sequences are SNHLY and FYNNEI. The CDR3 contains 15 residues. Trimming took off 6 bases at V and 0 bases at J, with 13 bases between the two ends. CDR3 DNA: TGTGCCAGCAGCGAACTGCCCGTTAGCACAGATACGCAGTATTTT. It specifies CASSELPVSTDTQYF.

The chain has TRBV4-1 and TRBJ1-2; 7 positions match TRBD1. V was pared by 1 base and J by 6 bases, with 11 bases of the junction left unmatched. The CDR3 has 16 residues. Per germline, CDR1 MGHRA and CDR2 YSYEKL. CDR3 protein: CASSQGPGQSRDGYTF. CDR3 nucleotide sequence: TGCGCCAGCAGCCAAGGTCCGGGACAGAGCAGAGATGGCTACACCTTC.